Below, 8 T cell receptor beta chains from the same sample are listed, as sequenced in a study of T cell clusters in autoimmune cytopenias. TRB was amplified by touch-down multiplex PCR, primer pools A and B combined. Reprocessing the multiplex PCR reads, TCRdb reports a single entry for every CDR3 protein and omits DNA. This repertoire comprises fewer than 4,000 distinct CDR3 sequences; its ten largest clones make up about 40%. TRB was amplified from 250 ng of peripheral blood genomic DNA per sample. These sequences were also reported in another study, on T cell repertoires in aging, cancer and after chemotherapy.

The sequencing input was peripheral blood. The source of these receptors is a human donor in good health.

The chain has TRBV28 and TRBJ2-7. The CDR3 spans 11 residues. CDR1 is MDHEN and CDR2 is SYDVKM in the germline V gene. The CDR3 sequence is CASRSYYEQYF.

The genes are TRBV4-3 and TRBJ2-7. CDR1 LGHNA and CDR2 YSLEER come from the germline V gene. The length of the CDR3 is 15 residues. This chain's CDR3 is CASSQVADYSYEQYF.

This chain uses TRBV28 with TRBJ1-6; TCRdb reports TRBD1, a call that lacks DNA to check it against. Per the germline V gene, CDR1 is MDHEN and CDR2 is SYDVKM. The CDR3 spans 13 residues. CDR3 residues: CASSPLDNSPLHF.

This chain joins TRBV6-5 and TRBJ2-3; TCRdb selects TRBD2, and the lack of DNA leaves this call unchecked. Germline CDR1 is MNHEY and CDR2 is SVGAGI. The CDR3 covers 15 residues. The CDR3 region is CAVSLAGTSTDTQYF.

The rearrangement links TRBV27 to TRBJ2-5; the D call from TCRdb, TRBD1, cannot be confirmed without DNA. Germline V gives CDR1 MNHEY, CDR2 SMNVEV (reference sequence). This CDR3 has 14 residues. This CDR3 reads CASSWVAGEVTQYF.

CDR3 sequence: CSATTTGTTEAFF. The V gene is TRBV20-1, the J gene TRBJ1-1; TCRdb gives TRBD1 as the D gene, but with no DNA this cannot be confirmed. There are 13 residues in the CDR3. Germline values: CDR1 DFQATT, CDR2 SNEGSKA (reference sequence).

The V and J genes are TRBV20-1 and TRBJ2-5. Germline assignment: CDR1 DFQATT and CDR2 SNEGSKA (reference sequence). The CDR3 loop spans 15 amino acids. This chain's CDR3 is CSARDLLALKETQYF.

J is TRBJ2-1 and V is TRBV28; TCRdb designates TRBD1, a call that cannot be tested without DNA. In germline, CDR1 is MDHEN, CDR2 SYDVKM. The CDR3 extends over 15 amino acids. CDR3 in amino acids: CASSPGTGGVNEQFF.